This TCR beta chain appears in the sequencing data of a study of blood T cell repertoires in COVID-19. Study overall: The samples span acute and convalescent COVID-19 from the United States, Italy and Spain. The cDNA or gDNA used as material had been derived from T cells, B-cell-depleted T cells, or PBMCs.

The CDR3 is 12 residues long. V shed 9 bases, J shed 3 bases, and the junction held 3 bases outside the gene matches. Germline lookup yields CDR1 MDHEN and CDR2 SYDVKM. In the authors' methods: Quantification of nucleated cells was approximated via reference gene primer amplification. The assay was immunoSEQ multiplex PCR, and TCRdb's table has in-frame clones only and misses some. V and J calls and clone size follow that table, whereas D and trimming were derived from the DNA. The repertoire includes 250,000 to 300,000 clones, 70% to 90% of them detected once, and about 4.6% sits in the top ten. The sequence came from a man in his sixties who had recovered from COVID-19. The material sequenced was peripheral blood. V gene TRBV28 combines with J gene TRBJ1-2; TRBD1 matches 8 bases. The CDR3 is CASQGADYGYTF. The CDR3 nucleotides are TGTGCCAGTCAGGGGGCGGACTATGGCTACACCTTC.